This T cell receptor beta chain was recorded in a study of T cells after posttransplantation cyclophosphamide. Overall study results and limits: After PTCy, TRB diversity resembled that of CNI/methotrexate controls. Later blood repertoires were often dominated by clones from the donor CD8+ memory compartment.

V shed 0 bases, J shed 1 base, and the junction held 2 bases outside the gene matches. This CDR3 contains 17 residues. Looked up from germline, CDR1 is WNHNN and CDR2 is SYGVQD (reference sequence). As concerns this clone: Its target is not known.

TCRdb's copy holds only in-frame clones and misses some; the assay was immunoSEQ multiplex PCR. The top ten hold 0.15% to 0.2% of the sample, which has roughly 20,000 clones, approximately 98% seen once. Cells defined as naive were viable CD3+CD4+ or CD3+CD8+ and CCR7+CD45RA+CD45RO-CD95-CD27+CD28+. The related graft donor's blood sample was taken on the day of bone marrow donation. Sequencing input: naive CD4+ T cells sorted from PBMCs. The source is a man aged 40-49 years in good health, CMV-negative, and a related stem cell transplant donor. The V call is TRBV10-1, the J call TRBJ2-2; 10 bases align to TRBD2. The CDR3 nucleotides are TGCGCCAGCAGTGAGTCTACTAGCGGGAAGAACACCGGGGAGCTGTTTTTT. It codes for CASSESTSGKNTGELFF.